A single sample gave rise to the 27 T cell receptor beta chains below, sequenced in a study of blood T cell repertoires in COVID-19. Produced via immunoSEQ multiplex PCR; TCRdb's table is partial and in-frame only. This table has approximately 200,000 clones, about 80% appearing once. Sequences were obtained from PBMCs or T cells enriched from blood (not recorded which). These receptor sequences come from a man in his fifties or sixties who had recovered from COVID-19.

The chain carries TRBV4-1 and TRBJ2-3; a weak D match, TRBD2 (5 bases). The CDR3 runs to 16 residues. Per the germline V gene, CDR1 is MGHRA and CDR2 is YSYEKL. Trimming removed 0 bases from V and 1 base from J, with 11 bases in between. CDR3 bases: TGCGCCAGCAGCCAAGATCGTTCGAGGGGCACAGATACGCAGTATTTT. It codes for CASSQDRSRGTDTQYF.

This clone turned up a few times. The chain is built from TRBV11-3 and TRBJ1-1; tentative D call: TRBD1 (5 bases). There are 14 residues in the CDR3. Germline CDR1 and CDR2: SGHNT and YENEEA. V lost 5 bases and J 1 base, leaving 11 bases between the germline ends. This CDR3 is CASSIQTGNTEAFF. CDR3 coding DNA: TGTGCCAGCAGCATTCAAACAGGGAACACTGAAGCTTTCTTT.

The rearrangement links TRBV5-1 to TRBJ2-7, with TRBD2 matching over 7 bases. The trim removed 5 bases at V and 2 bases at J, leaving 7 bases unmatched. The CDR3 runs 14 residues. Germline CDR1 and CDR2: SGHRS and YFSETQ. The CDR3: CASSPTGTTYEQYF. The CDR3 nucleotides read TGCGCCAGCAGTCCTACCGGGACTACCTACGAGCAGTACTTC.

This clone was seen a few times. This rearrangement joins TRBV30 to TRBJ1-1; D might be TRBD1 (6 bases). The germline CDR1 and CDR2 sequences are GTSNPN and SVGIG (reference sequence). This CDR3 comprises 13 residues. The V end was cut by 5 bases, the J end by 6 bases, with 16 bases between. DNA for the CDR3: TGTGCCTGGGATGCCAATGGGGGCTCTGAAGCTTTCTTT. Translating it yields CAWDANGGSEAFF.

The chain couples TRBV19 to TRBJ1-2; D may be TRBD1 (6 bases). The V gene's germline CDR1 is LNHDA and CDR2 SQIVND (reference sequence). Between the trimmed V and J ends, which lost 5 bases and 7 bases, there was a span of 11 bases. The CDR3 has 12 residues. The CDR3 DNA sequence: TGTGCCAGTAGTTTTCAGACAGGTGGCTACACCTTC. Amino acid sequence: CASSFQTGGYTF.

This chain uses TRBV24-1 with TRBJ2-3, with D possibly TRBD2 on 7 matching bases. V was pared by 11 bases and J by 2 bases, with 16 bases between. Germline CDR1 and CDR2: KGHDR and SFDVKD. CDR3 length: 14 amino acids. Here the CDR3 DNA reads TGTGCCATTAGGGGGGGCGTTCTCACAGATACGCAGTATTTT. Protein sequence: CAIRGGVLTDTQYF.

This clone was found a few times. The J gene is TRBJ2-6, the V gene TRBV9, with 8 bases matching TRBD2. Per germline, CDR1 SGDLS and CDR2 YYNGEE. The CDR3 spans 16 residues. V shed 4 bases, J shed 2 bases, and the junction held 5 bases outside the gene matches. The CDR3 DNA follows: TGTGCCAGCAGCTCCCGGGGGGGGGCTGGGGCCAACGTCCTGACTTTC. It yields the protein CASSSRGGAGANVLTF.

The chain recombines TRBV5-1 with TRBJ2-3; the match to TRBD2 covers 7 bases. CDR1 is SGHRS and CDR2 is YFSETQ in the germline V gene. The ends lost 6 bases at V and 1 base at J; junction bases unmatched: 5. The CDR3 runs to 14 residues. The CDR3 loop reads CASMFRGGTDTQYF. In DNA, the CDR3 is TGCGCCAGCATGTTCCGGGGGGGCACAGATACGCAGTATTTT.

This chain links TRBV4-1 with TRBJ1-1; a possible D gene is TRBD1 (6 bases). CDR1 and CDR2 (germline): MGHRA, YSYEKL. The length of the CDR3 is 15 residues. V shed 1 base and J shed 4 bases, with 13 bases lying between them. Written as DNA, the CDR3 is TGCGCCAGCAGCCAAGCCGACGGGGGGCCCACTGAAGCTTTCTTT. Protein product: CASSQADGGPTEAFF.

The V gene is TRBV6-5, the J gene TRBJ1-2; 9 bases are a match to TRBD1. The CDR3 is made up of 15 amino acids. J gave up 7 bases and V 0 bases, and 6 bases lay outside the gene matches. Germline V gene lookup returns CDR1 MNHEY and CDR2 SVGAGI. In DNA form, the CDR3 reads TGTGCCAGCAGTTACTCCCGGACAGGGGTTCGTGGCTACACCTTC. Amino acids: CASSYSRTGVRGYTF.

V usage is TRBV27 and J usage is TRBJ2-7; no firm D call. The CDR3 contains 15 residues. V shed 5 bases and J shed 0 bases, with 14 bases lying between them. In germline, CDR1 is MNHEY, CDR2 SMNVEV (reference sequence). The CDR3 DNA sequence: TGTGCCAGCAGTAGATCAACTACAAGCTCCTACGAGCAGTACTTC. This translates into CASSRSTTSSYEQYF.

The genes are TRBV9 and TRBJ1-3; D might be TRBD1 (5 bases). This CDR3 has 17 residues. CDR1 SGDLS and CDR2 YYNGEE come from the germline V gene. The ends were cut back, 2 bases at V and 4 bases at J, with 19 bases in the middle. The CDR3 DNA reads TGTGCCAGCAGCGTCCACCCCTTCACGACAGCGGGAAACACCATATATTTT. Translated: CASSVHPFTTAGNTIYF.

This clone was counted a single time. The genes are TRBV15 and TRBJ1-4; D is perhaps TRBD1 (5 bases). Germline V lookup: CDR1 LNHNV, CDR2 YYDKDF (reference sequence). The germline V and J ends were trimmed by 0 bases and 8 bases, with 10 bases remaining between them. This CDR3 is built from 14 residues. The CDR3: CATSRDLGGEKLFF. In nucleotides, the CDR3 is TGTGCCACCAGCAGAGATTTGGGGGGGGAAAAACTGTTTTTT.

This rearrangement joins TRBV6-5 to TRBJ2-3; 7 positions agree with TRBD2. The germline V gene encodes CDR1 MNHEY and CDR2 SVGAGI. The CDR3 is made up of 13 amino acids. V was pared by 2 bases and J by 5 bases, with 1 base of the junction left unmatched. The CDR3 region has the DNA TGTGCCAGCAGTTACCCGGGGGGAGATACGCAGTATTTT. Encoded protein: CASSYPGGDTQYF.

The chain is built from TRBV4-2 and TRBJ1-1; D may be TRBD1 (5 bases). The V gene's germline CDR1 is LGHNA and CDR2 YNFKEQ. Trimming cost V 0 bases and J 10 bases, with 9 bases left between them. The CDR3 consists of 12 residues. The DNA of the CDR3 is TGTGCCAGCAGCCAAGATGGGGGAGGAGCTTTCTTT. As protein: CASSQDGGGAFF.

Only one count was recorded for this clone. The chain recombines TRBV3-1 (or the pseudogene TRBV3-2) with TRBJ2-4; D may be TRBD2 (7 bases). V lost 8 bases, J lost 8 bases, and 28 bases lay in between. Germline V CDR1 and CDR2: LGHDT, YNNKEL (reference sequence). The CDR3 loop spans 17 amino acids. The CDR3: CASARGPGGGVKHIQYF. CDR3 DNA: TGTGCCAGCGCCAGGGGTCCTGGGGGAGGGGTAAAACACATTCAGTACTTC.

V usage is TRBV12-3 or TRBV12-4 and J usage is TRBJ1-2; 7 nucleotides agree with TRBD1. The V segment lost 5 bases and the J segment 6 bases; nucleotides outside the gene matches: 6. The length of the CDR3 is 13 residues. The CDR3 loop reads CASSMIGTDGYTF. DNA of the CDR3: TGTGCCAGCAGTATGATCGGGACAGATGGCTACACCTTC.

The CDR3 coding sequence is TGCGCCTCCGGACACACCTCGAACACTGAAGCTTTCTTT. Translating it yields CASGHTSNTEAFF. The chain joins TRBV10-2 to TRBJ1-1; perhaps TRBD1 as D (5 bases). Germline loops: CDR1 WSHSY, CDR2 SAAADI. The CDR3 totals 13 residues. Trimming left V 11 bases short and J 1 base short, with 14 bases between.

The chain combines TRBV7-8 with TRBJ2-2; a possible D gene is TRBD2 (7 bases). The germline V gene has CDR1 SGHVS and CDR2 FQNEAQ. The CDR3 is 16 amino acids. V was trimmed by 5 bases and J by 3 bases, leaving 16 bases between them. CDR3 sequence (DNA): TGTGCCAGCAGCCGAGGGGGGGACGGATACACCGGGGAGCTGTTTTTT. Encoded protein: CASSRGGDGYTGELFF. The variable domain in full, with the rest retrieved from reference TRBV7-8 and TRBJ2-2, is GAGVSQSPRYKVAKRGQDVALRCDPISGHVSLFWYQQALGQGPEFLTYFQNEAQLDKSGLPSDRFFAERPEGSVSTLKIQRTQQEDSAVYLCASSRGGDGYTGELFFGEGSRLTVL.

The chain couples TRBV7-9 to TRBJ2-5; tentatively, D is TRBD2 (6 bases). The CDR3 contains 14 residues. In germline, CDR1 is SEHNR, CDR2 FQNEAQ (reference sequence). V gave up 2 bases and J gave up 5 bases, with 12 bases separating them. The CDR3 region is CASSLSGGLETQYF. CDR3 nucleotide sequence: TGTGCCAGCAGCTTATCCGGGGGTCTGGAGACCCAGTACTTC.

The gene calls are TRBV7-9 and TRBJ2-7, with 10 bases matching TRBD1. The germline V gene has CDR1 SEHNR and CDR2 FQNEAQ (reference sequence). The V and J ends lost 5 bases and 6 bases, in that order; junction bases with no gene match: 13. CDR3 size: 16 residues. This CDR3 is CASSNRQGAQESEQYF. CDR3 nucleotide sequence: TGTGCCAGCAGCAATAGACAGGGGGCGCAGGAATCCGAGCAGTACTTC.

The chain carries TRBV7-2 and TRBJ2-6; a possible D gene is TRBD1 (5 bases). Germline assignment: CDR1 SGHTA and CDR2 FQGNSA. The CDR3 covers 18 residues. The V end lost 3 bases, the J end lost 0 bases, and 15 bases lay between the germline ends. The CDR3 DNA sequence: TGTGCCAGCAGCTTTGTTCTTGGGGCAAGCTCTGGGGCCAACGTCCTGACTTTC. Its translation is CASSFVLGASSGANVLTF.

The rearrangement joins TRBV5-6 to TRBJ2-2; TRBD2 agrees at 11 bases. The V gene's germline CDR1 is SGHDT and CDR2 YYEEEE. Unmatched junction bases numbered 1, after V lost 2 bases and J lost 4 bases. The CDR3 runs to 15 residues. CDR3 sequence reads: CASSFGLAGTGELFF. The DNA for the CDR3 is TGTGCCAGCAGCTTCGGACTAGCGGGCACCGGGGAGCTGTTTTTT. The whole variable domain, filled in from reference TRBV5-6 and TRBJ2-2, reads DAGVTQSPTHLIKTRGQQVTLRCSPKSGHDTVSWYQQALGQGPQFIFQYYEEEERQRGNFPDRFSGHQFPNYSSELNVNALLLGDSALYLCASSFGLAGTGELFFGEGSRLTVL.

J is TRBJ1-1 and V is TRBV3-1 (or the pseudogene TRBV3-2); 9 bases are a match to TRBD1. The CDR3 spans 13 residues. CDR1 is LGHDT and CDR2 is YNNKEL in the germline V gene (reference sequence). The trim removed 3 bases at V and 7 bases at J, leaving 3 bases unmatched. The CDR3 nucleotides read TGTGCCAGCAGCCAGGACAGGGGAGATGAAGCTTTCTTT. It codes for CASSQDRGDEAFF.

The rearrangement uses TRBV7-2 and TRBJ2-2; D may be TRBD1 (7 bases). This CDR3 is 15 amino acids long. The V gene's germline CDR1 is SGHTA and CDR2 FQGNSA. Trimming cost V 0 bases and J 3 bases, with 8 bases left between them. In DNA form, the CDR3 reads TGTGCCAGCAGCTTAGCCAGGGGGGACACCGGGGAGCTGTTTTTT. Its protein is CASSLARGDTGELFF. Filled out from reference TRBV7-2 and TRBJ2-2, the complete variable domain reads GAGVSQSPSNKVTEKGKDVELRCDPISGHTALYWYRQSLGQGLEFLIYFQGNSAPDKSGLPSDRFSAERTGGSVSTLTIQRTQQEDSAVYLCASSLARGDTGELFFGEGSRLTVL.

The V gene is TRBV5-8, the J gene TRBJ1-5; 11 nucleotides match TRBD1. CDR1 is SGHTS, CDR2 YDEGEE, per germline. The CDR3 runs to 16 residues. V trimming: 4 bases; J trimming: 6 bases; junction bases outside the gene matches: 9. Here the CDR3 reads CASSRTGTGGGQPQHF. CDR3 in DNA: TGTGCCAGCAGCCGAACCGGGACAGGGGGAGGTCAGCCCCAGCATTTT.

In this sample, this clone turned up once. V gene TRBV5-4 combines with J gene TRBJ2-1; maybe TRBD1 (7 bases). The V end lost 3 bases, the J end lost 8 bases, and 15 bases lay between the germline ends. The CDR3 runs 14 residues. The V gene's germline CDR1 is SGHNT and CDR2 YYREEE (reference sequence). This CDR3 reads CASSSRQGGDEQFF. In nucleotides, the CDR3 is TGTGCCAGCAGCTCTCGACAGGGCGGGGATGAGCAGTTCTTC.